This TCR beta chain was obtained from a study of cytomegalovirus exposure and HLA in healthy donors. Between the trimmed V and J ends, which lost 5 bases and 3 bases, there was a span of 14 bases. This CDR3 is 15 amino acids long. Germline V gives CDR1 MGHRA, CDR2 YSYEKL. Vbeta (60) and Jbeta (13) primers were used in the PCR. The table came from immunoSEQ multiplex PCR; TCRdb's copy has only in-frame clones and leaves some out. Among fewer than 120,000 clones, nearly 80% were seen once, and the ten largest hold approximately 1.2%. This rearrangement joins TRBV4-1 to TRBJ1-5; tentative D call: TRBD1 (5 bases). The specimen was PBMCs. The TCR originated in a woman aged 30 to 39 in good health and CMV-seronegative. CDR3 residues: CASSDHRQNNQPQHF. In DNA form, the CDR3 reads TGCGCCAGCAGCGATCACAGGCAGAACAATCAGCCCCAGCATTTT.